The next 8 T cell receptor beta chains were all read from a single sample in a study of CD8 T cells in Susac syndrome. Random hexamers were used to reverse transcribe the RNA input (about 0.5 to 1 ug). MiXCR, run by TCRdb on the immunoSEQ multiplex PCR reads, gives a single entry per CDR3 protein. Of some 160,000 distinct CDR3 sequences listed, around 95% are singletons. What was sequenced was CD8+ T cells from PBMCs. These receptors all come from a human donor with multiple sclerosis.

A single count supports this clonotype. The V gene is TRBV29-1, the J gene TRBJ2-1, with D possibly being TRBD2 (5 bases). Trimming left V 4 bases short and J 1 base short, with 11 bases between. The CDR3 has 14 residues. CDR1 is SQVTM, CDR2 ANQGSEA, per germline. CDR3 nucleotide sequence: TGCAGCGTTGGGCCGGGATTATCCTACAATGAGCAGTTCTTC. It codes for CSVGPGLSYNEQFF.

The chain links TRBV27 to TRBJ1-1, with a possible D match to TRBD1 (5 bases). Deletions cut 6 bases from V and 11 bases from J, with 16 bases between. This CDR3 has 12 residues. Looked up from germline, CDR1 is MNHEY and CDR2 is SMNVEV (reference sequence). This CDR3 reads CASRTGSLDAFF. The CDR3 coding sequence is TGTGCCAGCAGAACAGGTTCCCTGGATGCTTTCTTT.

The gene calls are TRBV27 and TRBJ2-7; tentatively, D is TRBD1 (6 bases). Germline loops: CDR1 MNHEY, CDR2 SMNVEV (reference sequence). V was cut by 2 bases and J by 2 bases, with 16 bases left in between. The CDR3 spans 16 residues. CDR3 residues: CASSLTADRLTYEQYF. The CDR3 DNA is TGTGCCAGCAGTTTAACGGCCGACAGGCTAACCTACGAGCAGTACTTC.

The chain carries TRBV7-9 and TRBJ2-1, with 9 bases identical to TRBD1. The CDR3 runs to 16 residues. Trimming took 5 bases from V and 8 from J; bases not matched to a gene: 13. CDR1 SEHNR and CDR2 FQNEAQ come from the germline V gene (reference sequence). The CDR3 bases are TGTGCCAGCAGCCGCACAGGGGGCAGGGGATTCGATGAGCAGTTCTTC. Translating gives CASSRTGGRGFDEQFF.

On this clonotype itself: The junction shows a germline mismatch at one end, possibly a read error. This chain connects TRBV27 to TRBJ2-7, with a possible D match to TRBD1 (7 bases). This CDR3 is 15 amino acids long. Germline V gene lookup returns CDR1 MNHEY and CDR2 SMNVEV (reference sequence). The CDR3 nucleotides are TGTGCCAGCAGGGGGGGAGGACAGGACCTCTACGGGCAGTACTTC. The encoded protein is CASRGGGQDLYGQYF.

This sequence joins TRBV4-1 and TRBJ2-7; D is ambiguous. Germline values: CDR1 MGHRA, CDR2 YSYEKL. V was trimmed by 0 bases and J by 3 bases, leaving 12 bases between them. This CDR3 is built from 15 residues. CDR3 sequence: CASSQDLVLLYEQYF. In nucleotides, the CDR3 is TGCGCCAGCAGCCAAGATTTAGTTCTTCTCTACGAGCAGTACTTC.

The chain carries TRBV5-1 and TRBJ1-1; 7 bases fit TRBD1. The length of the CDR3 is 14 residues. J lost 4 bases, V lost 8 bases, and 11 bases had no gene match. Germline assignment: CDR1 SGHRS and CDR2 YFSETQ. The CDR3 DNA follows: TGCGCCAGAGTTCTAGGGGGCTGGGTCACTGAAGCTTTCTTT. Protein sequence: CARVLGGWVTEAFF.

This chain links TRBV30 with TRBJ2-7; a weak D match, TRBD2 (6 bases). The CDR3 extends over 14 amino acids. CDR1 and CDR2 from the germline V gene are GTSNPN and SVGIG (reference sequence). Trimming took 3 bases from V and 5 from J, leaving 17 bases between them. CDR3 residues: CAWSTGRGIDEQYF. CDR3 nucleotides: TGTGCCTGGAGCACGGGTCGGGGGATTGACGAGCAGTACTTC.